A selection of T cell receptor beta chains follows, all from one sample in a study of cytomegalovirus exposure and HLA in healthy donors. Profiling relied on immunoSEQ multiplex PCR, and the TCRdb table lists in-frame clones only, not all of them. Of tens of thousands of clones listed, approximately 69% are singletons. The specimen was PBMCs. These receptors came from a boy between 5 and 17 years old in good health and CMV-seropositive. Both conserved end residues are part of each CDR3. Each record gives: V gene, CDR3 protein.

>TRBV6-1
CASRDSRNQPQHF
>TRBV30
CAWGGQGSTEAFF
>TRBV5-1
CASSLRGYQDEKLFF
>TRBV5-1
CASSPGSRETQYF
>TRBV23-1
CASSLGARAADTQYF
>TRBV7-9
CASSLAGGLEEQFF
>TRBV7-2
CASSQIAGASYNEQFF
>TRBV30
CAWAGQGTDTQYF
>TRBV5-1
CASSITGGPTEQYF
>TRBV6-5
CASSTGTGNEKLFF
>TRBV7-2
CASSLGGLAGDEQYF
>TRBV2
CASRGDRGSYEQYF
>TRBV4-3
CASSPRGGLYF
>TRBV6-5
CASSYPNQDTQYF
>TRBV27
CASSHLSSTGHTYEQYF
>TRBV7-9
CATPGLQGYTGELFF
>TRBV7-6
CASSVTGGAEYEQYF
>TRBV11-2
CASSPGLGNSGANVLTF
>TRBV27
CASSFNGAGQPQHF
>TRBV29-1
CSVIKAAGRDTQYF
>TRBV6-1
CASSEAGGGDEKLFF
>TRBV5-6
CASSLGGRGEKLFF
>TRBV6-1
CASRTDSVYYQPQHF
>TRBV25-1
CASSAPGMGTQYF
>TRBV5-6
CASSFGSGNEQFF
>TRBV27
CASSPDSTGSVYEQYF
>TRBV6-6
CASSYSNPVYNEQFF
>TRBV6-6
CASSTTGELYYGYPF
>TRBV5-1
CASSTGGNTEAFF
>TRBV29-1
CSGATTLPPDEQYF
>TRBV27
CASSFTGGLKYEQFF
>TRBV10-1
CASSELSRENIQYF
>TRBV7-2
CASSLDTGYYNEQFF
>TRBV19
CASSIGGRETQYF
>TRBV5-1
CASSLWAGGGYEQYF
>TRBV7-2
CASSLAPGQGPNTIYF
>TRBV5-4
CASSPESGLAGPSTFF
>TRBV7-2
CASSLRRGSAQYF
>TRBV2
CASSEALWRQNYEQYF
>TRBV6-1
CASSEVRQNTEAFF
>TRBV6-5
CASSYGESSYEQYF
>TRBV6-5
CASSGSRAKLFF
>TRBV7-2
CASSPAGGGNQPQHF
>TRBV18
CASSPGRPGGYTF
>TRBV5-6
CASSDRDSYYGYPF
>TRBV2
CASSLAGVGTDTQYF
>TRBV27
CASGWTGTLWEQYF
>TRBV29-1
CSVEEGLAGGLLEQYF
>TRBV27
CASSLRSLDEQYF
>TRBV27
CASSSPLQGTYGYTF
>TRBV29-1
CSGETGTGGGGEQFF
>TRBV9
CASSTQVGNEQFF
>TRBV5-4
CASSPGILNTGELFF